Given below is one TCR beta chain in context. What antigen it recognizes has not been identified. The junction departs from the called germline gene at one end, perhaps through a read error. The library was prepared using the immunoSEQ multiplex PCR assay. Roughly 10^5 TCR templates per sample were assayed on the deep sequencing platform. Genomic DNA extracted from sorted T cells was used for TCRbeta CDR3 sequencing. In the original analysis: The R programming language was used for clonal analysis of TCRbeta CDR3 data. Alloreactive CD4+ and CD8+ clones were identified by comparing unstimulated samples to CFSE-low samples taken after the reaction. Alloreactive CD4+ clones were assigned to regulatory or non-regulatory origin by matching sequences to sorted unstimulated Treg and non-Treg repertoires. What TCRdb holds here is the immuneACCESS table cut down to in-frame rearrangements. Part of the clones is not present; checked against another copy, under half of the missing clones reflect an unresolved V gene, and the others are unexplained. V, J and clone size are taken as reported in that table, and D and trimming were inferred from the DNA itself. Across this sample there are approximately 100,000 clones, with about 93% seen only once. The top ten clones comprise about 0.6% of the sample.

The sample originates from a study of siplizumab effects on memory and regulatory T cells (dated by TCRdb to the late 2010s). Background for the entire study: The study examined how the anti-CD2 antibody siplizumab affects alloreactive T-cell subsets in allogeneic mixed lymphocyte reactions built from human PBMCs. Paper-wide results and their limitations: Because sequences below about 10^-5 frequency were poorly captured, only a minor fraction of alloreactive clones could be mapped to unstimulated subsets. Among mappable alloreactive CD4+ clones, an average Treg-derived fraction of around 71% was observed with siplizumab, compared with 26.9% in control reactions. The cumulative frequency of alloreactive sequences that could be traced back to unstimulated CD4+ memory T cells was significantly reduced by siplizumab. No functional confirmation was obtained for the suppressive function of proliferating Tregs from siplizumab cultures. For roughly 75-96% of proliferating CD4+ or CD8+ clones, no naive or memory phenotype could be assigned. Unstimulated naive T cells appeared more diverse than memory T cells, and naive cells seemed to contribute substantially to the alloresponse.

From a lookup of the germline V gene, CDR1 and CDR2 are MDHEN and SYDVKM. The CDR3 goes from the cysteine to the phenylalanine over 14 residues. Only CDR3 DNA is held: 42 bases, read in frame from base 1. Sorted unstimulated T cells and proliferating T cells recovered from mixed lymphocyte reactions were subjected to TCRbeta CDR3 sequencing. Fresh whole blood from fewer than twelve HLA-typed healthy donors was used to isolate PBMCs. To map where alloreactive clones came from, unstimulated CD4+ regulatory T cells were FACS-sorted. This receptor chain uses TRBV28 and TRBJ1-2; the D gene is possibly TRBD1, with 5 bases matching. Source material: Tregs sorted from blood. The TCR comes from a human donor in good health. CDR3 loop: CASRELGDPYGHTF. The nucleotide sequence reads TGTGCCAGCAGGGAACTAGGGGACCCCTATGGCCACACCTTC.